The sequence of this T cell receptor beta chain was determined in a study of T cell responses to AZD1222 COVID-19 vaccine. The CDR3 runs to 19 residues. The J segment lost 1 base and the V segment lost 2 bases, leaving 10 bases of the junction unmatched. CDR1 and CDR2 (germline): SGHNT, YENEEA. Generated by immunoSEQ multiplex PCR, the TCRdb table keeps only in-frame clones and is missing some. The data show 150,000 to 250,000 clones, with roughly 90% seen just once and around 3.6% held by the top ten. This sample comprised peripheral blood, obtained 28 days after the second AZD1222 dose. The genes are TRBV11-3 and TRBJ2-3; 12 positions agree with TRBD2. This clonotype was sampled from an adult who received the AZD1222 COVID-19 vaccine. DNA of the CDR3: TGTGCCAGCAGCTTATTAGGGCTAGCGGGAGGGCTGGGCACAGATACGCAGTATTTT. The encoded protein is CASSLLGLAGGLGTDTQYF.